These 30 T cell receptor beta chains originate from one sample sequenced in a study of regulatory T cells in long-lasting Graves disease. Combining iRepertoire HTBI primers with Arm-PCR of CDR3 regions, the authors built TCR beta libraries. MiXCR, applied by TCRdb to the multiplex PCR reads, yields one record per CDR3 protein. The sample carries about 530,000 distinct CDR3 sequences, approximately 16% recorded once. Sample time point: newly diagnosed GD, antithyroid drugs for less than 3 months. There was RNA extracted from PBMCs, and the TCR library was made from it. These sequences were also reported in another study, on T cells in Graves' hyperthyroidism and ophthalmopathy.

The source material was peripheral blood mononuclear cells (PBMCs), sampled at new diagnosis, from a patient treated with antithyroid drugs. The receptors originated from a woman aged 40-60 years with Graves disease.

This clonotype has only a few counts. The V gene is TRBV29-1, the J gene TRBJ1-1, with a tentative D call TRBD1 (6 bases). CDR3 length equals 15 residues. Trimming removed 2 bases from V and 0 bases from J, with 13 bases in between. Germline lookup yields CDR1 SQVTM and CDR2 ANQGSEA. This CDR3 is CSVEPQGPLNTEAFF. The CDR3 bases are TGCAGCGTTGAACCCCAGGGGCCCCTGAACACTGAAGCTTTCTTT.

In the case of this clonotype: This could be a read error, since a much larger clone is one nucleotide away. The CDR3 DNA follows: TGTACCAGCAGCATCGGGACAGGCGGACAAAATCAGCCCCAGCATTTT. This sequence encodes CTSSIGTGGQNQPQHF. V is TRBV3-1 and J is TRBJ1-5; 8 nucleotides line up with TRBD1. The germline gives CDR1 LGHDT, CDR2 YNNKEL (reference sequence). The CDR3 totals 16 residues.

The chain uses TRBV2 and TRBJ1-1; D possibly corresponds to TRBD1 (5 bases). V was clipped by 6 bases and J by 4 bases, with 15 bases between them. The CDR3 runs to 14 residues. The germline V gene encodes CDR1 SNHLY and CDR2 FYNNEI. This chain's CDR3 is CASSHRGRSTEAFF. The CDR3 DNA reads TGTGCCAGCAGCCACCGGGGGAGGAGCACTGAAGCTTTCTTT.

This rearrangement joins TRBV5-5 to TRBJ2-2; D possibly matches TRBD1 or TRBD2 (5 bases each). The CDR3 covers 14 residues. Germline CDR1 reads SGHKS; CDR2 reads YYEKEE (reference sequence). Trimming left V 2 bases short and J 6 bases short, with 11 bases between. The CDR3 loop is CASSFLRDPGELFF. For the CDR3, the DNA is TGTGCCAGCAGCTTTCTCCGGGACCCCGGGGAGCTGTTTTTT.

This clonotype was detected ten times or more. The V gene is TRBV3-1, the J gene TRBJ1-3, with D possibly being TRBD1 (6 bases). The CDR3 is made up of 13 amino acids. The germline CDR1 and CDR2 sequences are LGHDT and YNNKEL (reference sequence). Trimming shortened V by 9 bases and J by 0 bases, and 9 bases separated the two germline ends. This chain's CDR3 is CASKQGSGNTIYF. CDR3 bases: TGTGCCAGTAAACAGGGCTCTGGAAACACCATATATTTT.

Many counts were recorded for this clonotype. The rearrangement uses TRBV5-5 and TRBJ1-1, with 7 bases lining up with TRBD1. Per the germline V gene, CDR1 is SGHKS and CDR2 is YYEKEE (reference sequence). This CDR3 has 17 residues. The V and J ends lost 4 bases and 0 bases, in that order; junction bases with no gene match: 12. CDR3 nucleotide sequence: TGTGCCAGCAGCCAGATACCACTGACAGGGATGAACACTGAAGCTTTCTTT. Protein sequence: CASSQIPLTGMNTEAFF.

The rearrangement uses TRBV18 and TRBJ1-1; D remains ambiguous. V was clipped by 1 base and J by 7 bases, with 7 bases between them. Germline V gene lookup returns CDR1 KGHSH and CDR2 LQKENI. CDR3 length: 12 amino acids. DNA of the CDR3: TGTGCCAGCTCACCACGGGAAGATGAAGCTTTCTTT. Amino acid sequence: CASSPREDEAFF.

This clonotype was seen repeatedly, ten times or more. The chain recombines TRBV28 with TRBJ1-1; D may be TRBD1 (5 bases). Germline V gives CDR1 MDHEN, CDR2 SYDVKM. V lost 7 bases and J lost 7, with 13 bases in between. This CDR3 spans 12 amino acids. The CDR3 loop is CASNHVRVEAFF. CDR3 bases: TGTGCCAGCAATCATGTCAGGGTTGAAGCTTTCTTT.

In regard to this clonotype: One end of the junction does not line up with germline, which may come from a read error. The chain joins TRBV4-2 to TRBJ2-7; 9 bases align to TRBD1. CDR3 length: 10 amino acids. Germline CDR1 reads LGHNA; CDR2 reads YNFKEQ. CDR3: CASSPGQGNF. CDR3 nucleotides: TGTGCCAGCAGTCCGGGACAGGGCAACTTC.

Many counts were recorded for this clonotype. The gene calls are TRBV2 and TRBJ2-5; TRBD2 aligns across 10 bases. Trimming took 8 bases from V and 4 from J; bases not matched to a gene: 10. The CDR3 contains 15 residues. Germline lookup yields CDR1 SNHLY and CDR2 FYNNEI. The CDR3 is CASPLERGGVETQYF. The CDR3 DNA reads TGTGCCAGCCCGCTGGAGCGGGGGGGCGTAGAGACCCAGTACTTC.

This clonotype was observed a handful of times. V usage is TRBV19 and J usage is TRBJ1-3; D unresolved. Germline values: CDR1 LNHDA, CDR2 SQIVND (reference sequence). This CDR3 has 14 amino acids. The V and J ends lost 7 bases and 0 bases respectively, with 10 bases between them. CDR3 nucleotide sequence: TGTGCCAGTACCCAAGACAACTCTGGAAACACCATATATTTT. It yields the protein CASTQDNSGNTIYF.

This clonotype was counted many times. The rearrangement joins TRBV18 to TRBJ1-1; D is undetermined. This CDR3 has 14 amino acids. The germline CDR1 and CDR2 sequences are KGHSH and LQKENI. V was shortened by 3 bases and J by 1 base, with 9 bases between the two germline ends. CDR3 DNA sequence: TGTGCCAGCTCACCCGTGGCAGGGAACACTGAAGCTTTCTTT. This codes for CASSPVAGNTEAFF.

The chain joins TRBV12-5 to TRBJ2-4; no firm D call. The CDR3 sequence is 15 residues long. Trimming stripped 3 bases from V and 0 bases from J, with 9 bases between. Germline V gene lookup returns CDR1 LGHNT and CDR2 FRNRAP. This CDR3 is CASGFGDLAKNIQYF. The CDR3 DNA follows: TGTGCTAGTGGTTTCGGTGATCTAGCCAAAAACATTCAGTACTTC.

This clonotype was picked up many times. The chain recombines TRBV3-1 with TRBJ1-1, with D unclear. Germline CDR1 and CDR2: LGHDT and YNNKEL (reference sequence). The V end was cut by 0 bases, the J end by 3 bases, with 17 bases between. The CDR3 is made up of 17 amino acids. The CDR3 DNA reads as TGTGCCAGCAGCCAAGATCGGGTGAGGGCAGGCGACACTGAAGCTTTCTTT. This gives the protein CASSQDRVRAGDTEAFF.

This clonotype was seen more than once but under ten times. CDR3 region: CASSLESGTNIQYF. The CDR3 region has the DNA TGTGCCAGCAGCTTAGAATCAGGGACGAACATTCAGTACTTC. The rearrangement joins TRBV11-1 to TRBJ2-4; D may correspond to TRBD1 or TRBD2 (5 bases each). The V and J ends lost 1 base and 7 bases respectively, with 11 bases between them. Germline V CDR1 and CDR2: SGHAT, FQDESV (reference sequence). The CDR3 is 14 residues long.

This clonotype was counted many times. CDR3 protein: CASSLLVSGTEAFF. The CDR3 nucleotides are TGTGCCAGCAGCCTACTGGTCTCTGGCACTGAAGCTTTCTTT. The V call is TRBV5-6, the J call TRBJ1-1; no clear D. Germline CDR1 is SGHDT and CDR2 is YYEEEE. This CDR3 region has 14 residues. Between the trimmed V and J ends, which lost 4 bases and 4 bases, there was a span of 14 bases.

This clonotype was recorded many times. V and J are TRBV27 and TRBJ2-1; possible D gene TRBD2, 6 bases. The CDR3 spans 14 residues. V was cut by 5 bases and J by 4 bases, with 12 bases left in between. Germline values: CDR1 MNHEY, CDR2 SMNVEV (reference sequence). The CDR3 loop is CASSPGGVYNEQFF. CDR3 bases: TGTGCCAGCAGTCCAGGCGGGGTTTACAATGAGCAGTTCTTC.

The chain couples TRBV3-1 to TRBJ2-5; maybe TRBD1 (5 bases). Germline lookup yields CDR1 LGHDT and CDR2 YNNKEL (reference sequence). CDR3 size: 13 residues. Trimming removed 1 base from V and 6 bases from J, with 9 bases in between. DNA for the CDR3: TGTGCCAGCAGCCAAGGGGGCGGCCAGACCCAGTACTTC. Its translation: CASSQGGGQTQYF.

This clonotype was found many times. The rearrangement joins TRBV11-2 to TRBJ1-1, with D uncertain. CDR3 length: 12 amino acids. Germline values: CDR1 SGHAT, CDR2 FQNNGV. V lost 2 bases to trimming and J lost 7 bases, with 8 bases between them. CDR3 sequence: CASSLSGSEAFF. DNA for the CDR3: TGTGCCAGCAGCTTATCCGGGAGTGAAGCTTTCTTT.

This clonotype came up many times. DNA for the CDR3: TGTGCCAGCAGTCCCTACCGCTCGGGGGGGATTAACACTGAAGCTTTCTTT. Translated: CASSPYRSGGINTEAFF. The rearrangement links TRBV28 to TRBJ1-1, with D possibly matching TRBD1 (5 bases). This CDR3 is built from 17 residues. V lost 5 bases and J lost 2, with 21 bases in between. Per the germline V gene, CDR1 is MDHEN and CDR2 is SYDVKM.

The V gene is TRBV2, the J gene TRBJ2-4; maybe TRBD2 (7 bases). V was cut by 6 bases and J by 3 bases, with 12 bases left in between. CDR3 size: 14 residues. Germline CDR1 SNHLY, CDR2 FYNNEI. CDR3 region: CASSGGRGKNIQYF. As DNA, the CDR3 is TGTGCCAGCAGCGGGGGGCGAGGCAAAAACATTCAGTACTTC.

This clonotype was observed a handful of times. V usage is TRBV7-9 and J usage is TRBJ1-1; D is unresolved. CDR1 and CDR2 from the germline V gene are SEHNR and FQNEAQ (reference sequence). The CDR3 runs 12 residues. Trimming cost V 5 bases and J 6 bases, with 10 bases left between them. CDR3 in DNA: TGTGCCAGCAGCCCCTCCGGTCCTGAAGCTTTCTTT. Encoded protein: CASSPSGPEAFF. The full variable domain, its missing parts supplied by reference TRBV7-9 and TRBJ1-1, is DTGVSQNPRHKITKRGQNVTFRCDPISEHNRLYWYRQTLGQGPEFLTYFQNEAQLEKSRLLSDRFSAERPKGSFSTLEIQRTEQGDSAMYLCASSPSGPEAFFGQGTRLTVV.

There are many counts of this clonotype. The chain couples TRBV7-9 to TRBJ2-5; D unresolved. Germline CDR1 reads SEHNR; CDR2 reads FQNEAQ (reference sequence). This CDR3 contains 14 residues. Trimming took 4 bases from V and 1 from J, leaving 10 bases between them. The CDR3 spells CASSSRSTQETQYF. CDR3 nucleotides: TGTGCCAGCAGCTCGAGATCTACCCAAGAGACCCAGTACTTC.

The chain carries TRBV6-1 and TRBJ1-2; D call uncertain. Trimming shortened V by 5 bases and J by 8 bases, and 15 bases separated the two germline ends. The germline V gene has CDR1 MNHNS and CDR2 SASEGT. The CDR3 covers 13 residues. CDR3 DNA sequence: TGTGCCAGCAGTACTAACGGCCCAGTAGGCTACACCTTC. This sequence encodes CASSTNGPVGYTF.

The V call is TRBV27, the J call TRBJ2-1; 7 nucleotides agree with TRBD1. This CDR3 spans 14 amino acids. Germline V gene lookup returns CDR1 MNHEY and CDR2 SMNVEV (reference sequence). Trimming at V came to 3 bases and at J to 4 bases, leaving 3 bases not matched to a gene. CDR3 region: CASSFRGLYNEQFF. CDR3 coding DNA: TGTGCCAGCAGTTTTAGGGGGCTATACAATGAGCAGTTCTTC.

In its sample, this clonotype was seen a few times. The chain is built from TRBV29-1 and TRBJ2-7; D is undetermined. Deletions cut 6 bases from V and 1 base from J, with 10 bases between. Germline assignment: CDR1 SQVTM and CDR2 ANQGSEA. The CDR3 spans 12 residues. CDR3 amino acids: CSVYSQSYEQYF. CDR3 in DNA: TGCAGCGTGTATAGTCAATCCTACGAGCAGTACTTC.

The table lists this clonotype with many counts. The rearrangement joins TRBV12-3 or TRBV12-4 to TRBJ1-4; D remains unclear. Trimming took off 3 bases at V and 4 bases at J, with 9 bases between the two ends. The CDR3 consists of 14 residues. The CDR3 protein is CASSFQPINEKLFF. The CDR3 DNA reads TGTGCCAGCAGTTTCCAGCCTATTAATGAAAAACTGTTTTTT.

The sample holds a few counts of this clonotype. The genes are TRBV9 and TRBJ1-1; no clear D. Germline lookup yields CDR1 SGDLS and CDR2 YYNGEE. This CDR3 is 13 amino acids long. V lost 4 bases and J 6 bases, leaving 13 bases between the germline ends. The DNA of the CDR3 is TGTGCCAGCAGCCCGCGCGGACGGCCTGAAGCTTTCTTT. This codes for CASSPRGRPEAFF.

There are a few counts of this clonotype. V usage is TRBV19 and J usage is TRBJ2-7, with a tentative D call TRBD1 (6 bases). Germline V gives CDR1 LNHDA, CDR2 SQIVND (reference sequence). This CDR3 is 13 amino acids long. Trimming took 1 base from V and 3 from J, leaving 7 bases between them. CDR3 bases: TGTGCCAGTAGTATAGGGACAGTCTACGAGCAGTACTTC. Translating gives CASSIGTVYEQYF. Based on the CDR3 plus reference TRBV19 and TRBJ2-7, the full variable domain is DGGITQSPKYLFRKEGQNVTLSCEQNLNHDAMYWYRQDPGQGLRLIYYSQIVNDFQKGDIAEGYSVSREKKESFPLTVTSAQKNPTAFYLCASSIGTVYEQYFGPGTRLTVT.

The rearrangement uses TRBV20-1 and TRBJ1-6; D remains unclear. The length of the CDR3 is 16 residues. Trimming cost V 3 bases and J 9 bases, with 21 bases left between them. Germline lookup yields CDR1 DFQATT and CDR2 SNEGSKA (reference sequence). CDR3 residues: CSARPATLDGRSPLHF. CDR3 nucleotide sequence: TGCAGTGCTAGGCCGGCCACTCTGGACGGGCGTTCACCCCTCCACTTT.